One sample yielded the 10 T cell receptor beta chains listed below, sequenced in a study of T cell responses to AZD1222 COVID-19 vaccine. The protocol was immunoSEQ multiplex PCR, while the TCRdb copy is restricted to in-frame clones and leaves out a portion. The sample holds about 39,000 clones, just over 85% seen once. The source was peripheral blood, collected 28 days after the second dose of the MenACWY control vaccine. Receptor source: an adult who received the MenACWY meningococcal vaccine as a control.

This clone has only one observation. DNA for the CDR3: TGCAGCGCTAAGACTAGCGGGATTGTGGGCGAGCAGTACTTC. It codes for CSAKTSGIVGEQYF. J is TRBJ2-7 and V is TRBV29-1, with 11 bases aligning to TRBD2. CDR3 length: 14 amino acids. V lost 7 bases to trimming and J lost 6 bases; unmatched junction nucleotides: 11. Germline CDR1 reads SQVTM; CDR2 reads ANQGSEA.

The chain joins TRBV12-5 to TRBJ1-1; no clear D gene. V was trimmed by 5 bases and J by 5 bases, leaving 12 bases between them. Germline CDR1 is LGHNT and CDR2 is FRNRAP. This CDR3 has 13 amino acids. CDR3 in DNA: TGTGCTAGTGGTCCCGGAGGTGGGACTGAAGCTTTCTTT. Protein: CASGPGGGTEAFF.

This sequence joins TRBV19 and TRBJ2-7, with a weak D call TRBD2 (6 bases). Trimming shortened V by 5 bases and J by 2 bases, and 10 bases separated the two germline ends. Per germline, CDR1 LNHDA and CDR2 SQIVND (reference sequence). This CDR3 comprises 13 residues. This CDR3 reads CASSLAGPYEQYF. The CDR3 nucleotides read TGTGCCAGTAGTCTCGCGGGACCCTACGAGCAGTACTTC.

The chain combines TRBV28 with TRBJ1-3; D call uncertain. This CDR3 has 18 residues. In germline, CDR1 is MDHEN, CDR2 SYDVKM. Trimming took 6 bases from V and 0 from J, leaving 21 bases between them. The CDR3 is CASRPRGDITNSGNTIYF. CDR3 DNA: TGTGCCAGCAGACCAAGAGGAGATATAACAAACTCTGGAAACACCATATATTTT.

The chain recombines TRBV18 with TRBJ1-4; D not resolved. This CDR3 has 15 amino acids. The ends were cut back, 4 bases at V and 6 bases at J, with 15 bases in the middle. Germline CDR1 and CDR2: KGHSH and LQKENI. The DNA of the CDR3 is TGTGCCAGCTCACGAAGGACTCACCCGGATGAAAAACTGTTTTTT. Amino acids: CASSRRTHPDEKLFF.

The chain uses TRBV5-1 and TRBJ2-3; the D is unclear. Germline V CDR1 and CDR2: SGHRS, YFSETQ. Trimming took off 4 bases at V and 6 bases at J, with 15 bases between the two ends. This CDR3 is built from 14 residues. CDR3 sequence (DNA): TGCGCCAGCAGCCCCCTGGGGTCCCTGGATACGCAGTATTTT. Protein: CASSPLGSLDTQYF.

The rearrangement joins TRBV4-1 to TRBJ2-1, with 10 bases lining up with TRBD2. This CDR3 has 13 residues. The V segment lost 6 bases and the J segment 6 bases; nucleotides outside the gene matches: 2. The germline gives CDR1 MGHRA, CDR2 YSYEKL. This CDR3 is CASRASGSNEQFF. The CDR3 nucleotides read TGCGCCAGCAGGGCTAGCGGGAGCAATGAGCAGTTCTTC.

This chain connects TRBV15 to TRBJ2-5; possible D gene TRBD1, 5 bases. Trimming removed 8 bases at V and 4 bases at J, with 20 bases between. Germline assignment: CDR1 LNHNV and CDR2 YYDKDF (reference sequence). This CDR3 has 15 amino acids. CDR3 loop: CATSRTRARGETQYF. The CDR3 DNA reads TGTGCCACCTCAAGGACAAGGGCCCGTGGAGAGACCCAGTACTTC. Full variable domain (outside the CDR3, taken from reference TRBV15 and TRBJ2-5): DAMVIQNPRYQVTQFGKPVTLSCSQTLNHNVMYWYQQKSSQAPKLLFHYYDKDFNNEADTPDNFQSRRPNTSFCFLDIRSPGLGDTAMYLCATSRTRARGETQYFGPGTRLLVL.

The chain carries TRBV11-2 and TRBJ2-7, with D unclear. Deletions cut 0 bases from V and 4 bases from J, with 1 base between. Per germline, CDR1 SGHAT and CDR2 FQNNGV. The CDR3 loop spans 11 amino acids. CDR3 residues: CASSLEYEQYF. CDR3 nucleotide sequence: TGTGCCAGCAGCTTAGAGTACGAGCAGTACTTC.

The rearrangement uses TRBV2 and TRBJ2-5; maybe TRBD2 (6 bases). Germline CDR1 and CDR2: SNHLY and FYNNEI. The CDR3 has 13 residues. Trimming removed 6 bases at V and 7 bases at J, with 15 bases between. The CDR3 here is CASRRDLSGTQYF. The CDR3, as DNA: TGTGCCAGCAGGCGGGACCTGTCGGGGACCCAGTACTTC.